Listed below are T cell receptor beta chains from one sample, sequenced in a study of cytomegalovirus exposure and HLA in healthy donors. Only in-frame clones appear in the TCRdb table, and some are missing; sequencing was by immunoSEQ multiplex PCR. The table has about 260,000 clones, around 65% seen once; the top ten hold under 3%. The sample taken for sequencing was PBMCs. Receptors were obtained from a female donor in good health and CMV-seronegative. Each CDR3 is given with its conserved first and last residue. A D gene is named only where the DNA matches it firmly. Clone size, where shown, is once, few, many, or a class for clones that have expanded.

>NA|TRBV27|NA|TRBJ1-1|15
TGTGCCAGCAGCCTAATCGGGCAGGGTAACACTGAAGCTTTCTTT
CASSLIGQGNTEAFF
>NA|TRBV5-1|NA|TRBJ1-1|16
TGCGCCAGCAGCCGAGGGGGAGGGGTCACGAACACTGAAGCTTTCTTT
CASSRGGGVTNTEAFF
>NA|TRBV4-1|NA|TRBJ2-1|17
TGCGCCAGCAGCCGGACACGAGCGGGCGGGGACGCGTATGAGCAGTTCTTC
CASSRTRAGGDAYEQFF
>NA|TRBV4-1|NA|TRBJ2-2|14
TGCGCCAGCAGCCTCCCGGGGATTACCGGGGAGCTGTTTTTT
CASSLPGITGELFF
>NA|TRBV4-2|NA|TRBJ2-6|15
TGTGCCAGCAGCCCTAGGATTTCTGGGGCCAACGTCCTGACTTTC
CASSPRISGANVLTF
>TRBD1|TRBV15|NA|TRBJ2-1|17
TGTGCCACCAGCAGAGATATCGGACAGGGGGCAGGGAATGAGCAGTTCTTC
CATSRDIGQGAGNEQFF
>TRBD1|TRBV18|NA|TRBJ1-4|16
TGTGCCAGCTCACCACCCGCGGGACAGGGGAATGAAAAACTGTTTTTT
CASSPPAGQGNEKLFF
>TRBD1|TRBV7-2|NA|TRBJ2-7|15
TGTGCCAGCAGCGCGGCCGACAGGGGTGTCTACGAGCAGTACTTC
CASSAADRGVYEQYF
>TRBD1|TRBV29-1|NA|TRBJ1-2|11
TGCAGCGTCGGGACAGGGGATGGCTACACCTTC
CSVGTGDGYTF
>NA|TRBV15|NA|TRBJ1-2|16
TGTGCCACCAGCAGAGATGAGGTCCTGGTAGCCTATGGCTACACCTTC
CATSRDEVLVAYGYTF
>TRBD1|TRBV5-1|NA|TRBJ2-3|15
TGCGCCAGCAGCCCGACAGGGGGCTTGACAGATACGCAGTATTTT
CASSPTGGLTDTQYF
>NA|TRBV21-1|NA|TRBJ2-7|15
TGTGCCAGCACTTGGACTAGCGGGAGAGTAGGCGAGCAGTACTTC
CASTWTSGRVGEQYF
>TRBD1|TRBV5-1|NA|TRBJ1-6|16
TGCGCCAGCAGCAGAGCCGGGACAGGGGGGAATTCACCCCTCCACTTT
CASSRAGTGGNSPLHF
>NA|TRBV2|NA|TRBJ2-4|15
TGTGCCAGCAGTACTTTCCTAGTAGTCAAAAACATTCAGTACTTC
CASSTFLVVKNIQYF
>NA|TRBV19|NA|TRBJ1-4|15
TGTGCCAGTAGTGATGGGGGGGCTGGGGATGAAAAACTGTTTTTT
CASSDGGAGDEKLFF
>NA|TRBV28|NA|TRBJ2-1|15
TGTGCCAGCAGTTTAAGAGAGGGAATGTACAATGAGCAGTTCTTC
CASSLREGMYNEQFF
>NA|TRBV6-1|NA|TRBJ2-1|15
TGTGCCACCACTAGTGATTTTAGCTCCTACAATGAGCAGTTCTTC
CATTSDFSSYNEQFF
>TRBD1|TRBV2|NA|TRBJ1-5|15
TGTGCCAGCAAACTGACAGGGGGAGGCAATCAGCCCCAGCATTTT
CASKLTGGGNQPQHF
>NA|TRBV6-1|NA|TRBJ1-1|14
TGTGCCATCAGTGGGGGCACTCCGAACACTGAAGCTTTCTTT
CAISGGTPNTEAFF
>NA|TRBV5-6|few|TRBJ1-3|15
TGTGCCAGCAGCTTGCTCGCGAACAGGGGAAACACCATATATTTT
CASSLLANRGNTIYF
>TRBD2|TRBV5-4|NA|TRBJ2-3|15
TGTGCCAGCAGCTGGCTAGCGGGAGAAACAGATACGCAGTATTTT
CASSWLAGETDTQYF
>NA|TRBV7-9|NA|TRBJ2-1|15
TGTGCCAGCAGCGCCGGAGGGACTGTTTACAATGAGCAGTTCTTC
CASSAGGTVYNEQFF
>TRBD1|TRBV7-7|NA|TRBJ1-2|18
TGTGCCAGCAGCTTAGTCGGGGCGGGACAGGGAGCTAACTATGGCTACACCTTC
CASSLVGAGQGANYGYTF
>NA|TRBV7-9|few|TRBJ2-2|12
TGTGCCAGCAGCTTACTCGCCGGGGAGCTGTTTTTT
CASSLLAGELFF
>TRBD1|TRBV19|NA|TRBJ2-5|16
TGTGCCAGTAGTCTAAACTCGGGACAGGGCCAAGAGACCCAGTACTTC
CASSLNSGQGQETQYF
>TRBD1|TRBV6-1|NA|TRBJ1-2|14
TGTGCCAGTGGACAGGGACGACTTCCCTATGGCTACACCTTC
CASGQGRLPYGYTF
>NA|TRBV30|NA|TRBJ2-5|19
TGTGCCTGGAGTGTAACCGTTCAATCCGGGAGAGTGTACCAAGAGACCCAGTACTTC
CAWSVTVQSGRVYQETQYF
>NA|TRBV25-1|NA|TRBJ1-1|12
TGTGCCAGCAGACGGAGGAACACTGAAGCTTTCTTT
CASRRRNTEAFF
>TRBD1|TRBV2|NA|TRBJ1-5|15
TGTGCCAGCAGCCTAGGACAGGGGGTGGGTCAGCCCCAGCATTTT
CASSLGQGVGQPQHF
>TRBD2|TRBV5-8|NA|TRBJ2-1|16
TGTGCCAGCAGCATAGGACTAGCGGGAGCCATTACTGAGCAGTTCTTC
CASSIGLAGAITEQFF
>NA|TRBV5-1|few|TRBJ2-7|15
TGCGCCAGCAGCGTGACCGGGGAGTTCCCCTACGAGCAGTACTTC
CASSVTGEFPYEQYF
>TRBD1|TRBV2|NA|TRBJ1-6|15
TGTGCCAGCAGTGATTTGGGACAGGTTAATTCACCCCTCCACTTT
CASSDLGQVNSPLHF
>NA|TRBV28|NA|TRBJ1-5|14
TGTGCCAGCAGTTTGACCCGCGGGAATCAGCCCCAGCATTTT
CASSLTRGNQPQHF
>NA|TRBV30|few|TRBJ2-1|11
TGTGCCCGGACAGTATACAATGAGCAGTTCTTC
CARTVYNEQFF
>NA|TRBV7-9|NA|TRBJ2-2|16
TGTGCCAGCAGCGGCTACGGGAGTCAATTCCCCGGGGAGCTGTTTTTT
CASSGYGSQFPGELFF
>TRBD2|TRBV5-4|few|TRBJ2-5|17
TGTGCCAGCAGCTTGGTATTGTGGGAGGGGCCACGGGGGGAGCAGTACTTC
CASSLVLWEGPRGEQYF
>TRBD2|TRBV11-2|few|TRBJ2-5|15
TGTGCCAGCAGCATACGACCGGGACTAGCGGAAACCCAGTACTTC
CASSIRPGLAETQYF
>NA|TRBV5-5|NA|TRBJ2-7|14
TGTGCCAGCAGCTTGGTGGCGGGCTCCTACGAGCAGTACTTC
CASSLVAGSYEQYF
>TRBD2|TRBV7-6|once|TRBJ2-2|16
TGTGCCAGCAGCCTCCCCGCTAGCGGGAAGTCCGGGGAGCTGTTTTTT
CASSLPASGKSGELFF
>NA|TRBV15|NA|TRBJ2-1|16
TGTGCCACCAGCAGCGCCCTTAGAGGTGTCGTCGCCTTGCAGTTCTTC
CATSSALRGVVALQFF